This T cell receptor beta chain was found in a study of shared clonotypes between healthy human individuals (TCRdb year 2020). As for the study more broadly: Two women and a few men aged 18 to 49 years were included in the cohort. To estimate repertoire size and how much clonotype sharing occurs between individuals, the study deeply sequenced the blood TCR repertoires of roughly 5 healthy adults. To increase sequencing depth and limit assay-specific biases, TCR repertoire library preparation and sequencing were carried out by different laboratories using diverse techniques. Between about 0.85 and 10 billion PBMCs per donor were obtained by leukapheresis.

On the study overall, not on this receptor specifically: Pairwise subsampling indicated that sequencing depth was expected to affect the degree of clonotype sharing among donors. The small number of donors limited the genetic and exposure-history diversity represented. Sampling was restricted to blood, and TCR repertoires in tissues likely differ from the TCR repertoires found in blood.

Using the deep immunoSEQ assay, TCR CDR3 regions were amplified from genomic DNA by multiplex PCR. For each cell subset, the extracted genomic DNA was distributed evenly across all wells of several immunoSEQ 96-well plates, and each plate served as one replicate. For unsorted PBMC, 250 to 300 ng of genomic DNA, equivalent to about 30,000 T cell genomes, went into each replicate PCR. Ten immunoSEQ deep assay plates were used to sequence the unsorted PBMC genomic DNA. Purified libraries were quantified with a Qubit 3.0 fluorometer, sized on a Bioanalyzer 2100, and re-quantified with the KAPA Library Quantification kit. Every immunoSEQ 96-well plate was sequenced on a dedicated single-read 150-cycle Illumina NextSeq 550 flow cell. The study's processing was this. Because the immunoSEQ output included only junctional sequences and no quality scores, the filtering could not be the same as the filtering used for full-length reads. To assign V/J genes and CDR3, sequences were annotated using PyIR, a Python wrapper for IgBLAST v1.9, with IMGT germline references. Reads were filtered out if the reads had weak V/J assignments (E-value above 1e-6), no CDR3, stop codons, out-of-frame junctions, or ambiguous translated residues. A V3J clonotype was defined by an identical inferred V gene, J gene, and CDR3 amino acid sequence. Percentage overlap between repertoires was computed as shared unique clonotypes divided by the size of the smaller repertoire. Richness of each repertoire was evaluated using RTK rarefaction, the Chao1 estimator, and Recon v2.1 estimates of unobserved clonotypes. In TCRdb, the immuneACCESS table is reduced to in-frame sequences with V and J assigned. These tables do not hold every clone; where another copy was compared, an unresolved V gene accounts for under half, and the others remain unexplained. The V and J calls and clone size were taken over from that table, and D and trimming were inferred from the DNA. This sample holds fewer than 600,000 clones; roughly 80% were observed only once. The top ten constitute more than 10% of the sample.

V lost 0 bases and J lost 11 bases; the stretch between them is 10 bases long. The CDR3 holds 12 amino acids from the cysteine to the phenylalanine. Only CDR3 DNA is held: 36 bases, read in frame from base 1. Reading the germline V gene gives CDR1 SGHAT and CDR2 FQNNGV. This clone has more than one count but fewer than ten. No cognate antigen has been identified for it. Within one base of it there is no much larger clone, and no base qualities were kept. Healthy HIV-negative adults with no recently reported acute infections or vaccinations were included as donors. All donors were Caucasian adults living in Nashville, Tennessee, USA. For unsorted samples, 90 million or so PBMCs were counted, and genomic DNA was extracted using the QIAamp DNA Blood Mini kit. Blood was collected by leukapheresis, and PBMCs were isolated by Ficoll-Histopaque density gradient centrifugation and then cryopreserved in liquid nitrogen vapor phase.

Source material: PBMCs. The V and J segments used are TRBV11-2 and TRBJ1-1; the D segment could be TRBD1, given 6 matching bases. The source of this sequence is a woman between 35 and 50 years old in good health. Some clones in this sample may be carry-over from other donors' samples. Here is the DNA: TGTGCCAGCAGCTTAGACAGGGGCAGGGCTTTCTTT. Protein translation: CASSLDRGRAFF. Joined to the reference TRBV11-2 and TRBJ1-1 proteins, this CDR3 gives the full variable domain: EAGVAQSPRYKIIEKRQSVAFWCNPISGHATLYWYQQILGQGPKLLIQFQNNGVVDDSQLPKDRFSAERLKGVDSTLKIQPAKLEDSAVYLCASSLDRGRAFFGQGTRLTVV.